This T cell receptor beta chain emerged from a study of shared clonotypes between healthy human individuals. Sequencing used immunoSEQ multiplex PCR; TCRdb keeps in-frame clones, though not all of them. The data hold approximately 2.4 million clones, with approximately 94% observed a single time. This CDR3 spans 14 amino acids. V was pared by 6 bases and J by 6 bases, with 10 bases of the junction left unmatched. Germline V gene data show CDR1 as MDHEN and CDR2 as SYDVKM. The genes are TRBV28 and TRBJ2-7; 8 bases map to TRBD1. The receptor's source is a man younger than 35 in good health. Sequenced input: naive CD4+ T cells sorted from blood. Regarding subset: CD45RA+ positively selected. CDR3 sequence (DNA): TGTGCCAGCAGAACCGGGACAGGTCGCAGCGAGCAGTACTTC. Amino acids: CASRTGTGRSEQYF.